The 6 T cell receptor beta chains below all came from one sample that was sequenced in a study of vaccination effects on CD4 cells after COVID-19. Antigen-specific CD4+ T cells were expanded (with viral peptide pools) by the ViraFEST assay ahead of sequencing. After roughly eleven days in culture, the CD4+ T cells were isolated. Vaccinated recipients, who were negative for nucleocapsid antibodies, had no history of SARS-CoV-2 infection. No cognate antigen is known for these TCRs. Libraries were prepared by immunoSEQ multiplex PCR; TCRdb keeps only in-frame clonotypes and omits some of them. The sample includes some 68,000 clones, about 79% of them seen just once. Here the sequenced sample was CD4+ T cells from PBMCs cultured with HCoV-OC43 spike peptides, taken before COVID-19 vaccination. This sample's subset: HCoV-OC43 spike overlapping peptide pool stimulation. The origin of the receptors is a human donor who received a COVID-19 vaccine.

The V gene is TRBV12-3 or TRBV12-4, the J gene TRBJ2-4; D uncertain. The CDR3 extends over 13 amino acids. Trimming pared 5 bases from V and 2 bases from J, leaving 7 bases between. Written as DNA, the CDR3 is TGTGCCAGCAGTGAGTACACCAAAAACATTCAGTACTTC. As protein: CASSEYTKNIQYF.

This sequence joins TRBV10-1 and TRBJ2-3; possible D gene TRBD1, 5 bases. Germline CDR1 is WNHNN and CDR2 is SYGVQD (reference sequence). V lost 5 bases, J lost 2 bases, and 17 bases lay in between. The CDR3 covers 16 residues. For the CDR3, the DNA is TGCGCCAGCAGTTCGCAACAGGTCCCTATCACAGATACGCAGTATTTT. Its protein is CASSSQQVPITDTQYF.

This rearrangement joins TRBV6-5 to TRBJ1-2, with TRBD1 as a possible D gene (5 bases). Germline V CDR1 and CDR2: MNHEY, SVGAGI. This CDR3 is 13 amino acids long. The germline V and J ends were trimmed by 8 bases and 4 bases, with 14 bases remaining between them. CDR3 residues: CASWGGVGYGYTF. CDR3 coding DNA: TGTGCCAGCTGGGGGGGGGTCGGCTATGGCTACACCTTC.

The V and J genes are TRBV7-3 and TRBJ2-5, with 9 positions matching TRBD1. The CDR3 is made up of 13 amino acids. V shed 5 bases and J 4 bases; nucleotides not matched to a gene: 2. Germline V lookup: CDR1 SGHTA, CDR2 FQGTGA. The CDR3 nucleotides read TGTGCCAGCAGCCGGGACAGGGCAGAGACCCAGTACTTC. It encodes CASSRDRAETQYF.

The V gene is TRBV21-1, the J gene TRBJ2-7; the table's TRBD2 call for D was not verified on the DNA. TRBV21-1 represents a pseudogene. This CDR3 region has 14 residues. The CDR3 sequence: CASSPPRSLYEQYV. The CDR3 nucleotides are TGTGCCAGCAGCCCCCCGAGGTCACTTTACGAGCAGTACGTC.

The chain is built from TRBV29-1 and TRBJ1-2; TRBD1 matches 10 bases. V gave up 4 bases and J gave up 8 bases; unmatched junction bases: 4. The CDR3 is 12 residues long. Per germline, CDR1 SQVTM and CDR2 ANQGSEA. The CDR3 spells CSVGQGARGYTF. The DNA of the CDR3 is TGCAGCGTTGGACAGGGGGCGCGGGGCTACACCTTC. Variable domain in full (rest from reference TRBV29-1 and TRBJ1-2): SAVISQKPSRDICQRGTSLTIQCQVDSQVTMMFWYRQQPGQSLTLIATANQGSEATYESGFVIDKFPISRPNLTFSTLTVSNMSPEDSSIYLCSVGQGARGYTFGSGTRLTVV.